Listed below are T cell receptor beta chains from one sample, sequenced in a study of graft-versus-host responses after intestinal transplantation. Profiling relied on immunoSEQ multiplex PCR, and the TCRdb table lists in-frame clones only, not all of them. The table lists 100,000 or so clones, approximately 90% of them singletons. Their recognized antigens are unknown. The sequencing used unstimulated CD4+ T cells sorted from spleen or lymph node cells, collected before intestinal transplant. These receptors came from a human donor who received an intestinal transplant. The CDR3 runs from the conserved cysteine through the conserved F or W. The D gene is left open where the match is weak. A row's size may be missing; if present it is once, few, many or a size class.

J: TRBJ2-1; V: TRBV5-4; size: NA; D: TRBD2; CDR3: CASRDTSGGQLGEQFF; DNA: TGTGCCAGCAGGGATACTAGCGGGGGGCAGTTGGGTGAGCAGTTCTTC
J: TRBJ2-1; V: TRBV5-3; size: NA; D: NA; CDR3: CARSLLSSEQQFF; DNA: TGTGCCAGAAGCTTATTGTCCAGCGAGCAGCAGTTCTTC
J: TRBJ2-3; V: TRBV7-2; size: NA; D: NA; CDR3: CASSSARGAGTDTQYF; DNA: TGTGCCAGCAGCTCTGCACGGGGGGCCGGCACAGATACGCAGTATTTT
J: TRBJ2-5; V: TRBV6-1; size: NA; D: NA; CDR3: CASNFFAETQYF; DNA: TGTGCCAGCAACTTCTTCGCCGAGACCCAGTACTTC
J: TRBJ1-6; V: TRBV6-6; size: NA; D: NA; CDR3: CASTGNNSPLHF; DNA: TGTGCCAGCACGGGAAATAATTCACCCCTCCACTTT
J: TRBJ2-5; V: TRBV5-4; size: NA; D: TRBD2; CDR3: CASSFVGAGGETQYF; DNA: TGTGCCAGCAGCTTTGTCGGGGCCGGGGGGGAGACCCAGTACTTC
J: TRBJ2-1; V: TRBV7-7; size: NA; D: TRBD2; CDR3: CASSPGLAGGDEQFF; DNA: TGTGCCAGCAGCCCGGGACTAGCGGGGGGTGATGAGCAGTTCTTC
J: TRBJ2-5; V: TRBV5-8; size: NA; D: NA; CDR3: CASSLGTGTMYQETQYF; DNA: TGTGCCAGCAGCTTGGGAACAGGGACCATGTACCAAGAGACCCAGTACTTC
J: TRBJ2-1; V: TRBV6-1; size: once; D: TRBD1; CDR3: CASSDSPRQGAGNEQFF; DNA: TGTGCCAGCAGTGATTCCCCTAGGCAGGGGGCGGGCAATGAGCAGTTCTTC
J: TRBJ2-3; V: TRBV14; size: once; D: NA; CDR3: CASSRRADTQYF; DNA: TGTGCCAGCAGCCGCAGGGCAGATACGCAGTATTTT
J: TRBJ2-7; V: TRBV19; size: NA; D: NA; CDR3: CASSMGSGEQYF; DNA: TGTGCCAGTAGTATGGGGAGTGGCGAGCAGTACTTC
J: TRBJ2-3; V: TRBV4-2; size: NA; D: TRBD2; CDR3: CASSQEALSGRLGRPDTQYF; DNA: TGTGCCAGCAGCCAAGAGGCTCTTAGCGGGAGGTTGGGGCGCCCAGATACGCAGTATTTT
J: TRBJ1-5; V: TRBV28; size: NA; D: TRBD1; CDR3: CASSSGDRRVQPQHF; DNA: TGTGCCAGCAGTTCCGGGGACAGGAGGGTGCAGCCCCAGCATTTT
J: TRBJ1-6; V: TRBV5-8; size: once; D: TRBD1; CDR3: CASRPGTGVGSPLHF; DNA: TGTGCCAGCAGACCCGGGACAGGGGTTGGTTCACCCCTCCACTTT